These 23 T cell receptor beta chains originate from one sample sequenced in a study of blood T cell repertoires in COVID-19. Libraries were prepared by immunoSEQ multiplex PCR; TCRdb keeps only in-frame clonotypes and omits some of them. The repertoire holds roughly 100,000 clones, around four fifths seen once, with 3.5% to 5% in the top ten. Sequenced sample: peripheral blood. These receptors originate from a human donor in a cohort sampled during active COVID-19.

The chain has TRBV7-9 and TRBJ2-5, with 8 bases identical to TRBD1. The CDR3 length is 13 residues. CDR1 SEHNR and CDR2 FQNEAQ come from the germline V gene (reference sequence). With V trimmed by 9 bases and J by 1 base, 4 bases remained unmatched. CDR3 nucleotide sequence: TGTGCCAGTGCAGGGGGCCCCCAAGAGACCCAGTACTTC. The encoded protein is CASAGGPQETQYF.

This clone was counted between two and nine times. V gene TRBV2 combines with J gene TRBJ1-2; perhaps TRBD1 as D (5 bases). The ends were cut back, 6 bases at V and 8 bases at J, with 13 bases in the middle. The CDR3 runs 12 residues. The germline CDR1 and CDR2 sequences are SNHLY and FYNNEI. The CDR3 loop is CASSRDGEGYTF. CDR3 sequence (DNA): TGTGCCAGCAGCAGGGATGGGGAAGGCTACACCTTC.

This chain uses TRBV7-2 with TRBJ2-3; possibly TRBD2 for D (6 bases). V lost 0 bases to trimming and J lost 3 bases, with 13 bases between them. The germline CDR1 and CDR2 sequences are SGHTA and FQGNSA. The CDR3 has 16 residues. The CDR3, as DNA: TGTGCCAGCAGCTTAGCGCAAGGCGGGGCAACAGATACGCAGTATTTT. Its protein is CASSLAQGGATDTQYF.

This clone was recorded a few times. The chain is built from TRBV19 and TRBJ2-7; a possible D gene is TRBD1 (5 bases). Germline V lookup: CDR1 LNHDA, CDR2 SQIVND (reference sequence). This CDR3 is built from 13 residues. V lost 3 bases, J lost 3 bases, and 9 bases lay in between. This CDR3 is CASSIQGGYEQYF. Here the CDR3 DNA reads TGTGCCAGTAGTATCCAGGGTGGCTACGAGCAGTACTTC.

This chain uses TRBV5-1 with TRBJ2-7; 8 nucleotides line up with TRBD1. Looked up from germline, CDR1 is SGHRS and CDR2 is YFSETQ. V lost 4 bases to trimming and J lost 0 bases; unmatched junction nucleotides: 6. The CDR3 extends over 15 amino acids. CDR3 region: CASSQTGDISYEQYF. The CDR3 nucleotides are TGCGCCAGCAGCCAGACAGGGGATATCTCCTACGAGCAGTACTTC. The full variable domain, in which reference TRBV5-1 and TRBJ2-7 provide the parts outside the CDR3, is KAGVTQTPRYLIKTRGQQVTLSCSPISGHRSVSWYQQTPGQGLQFLFEYFSETQRNKGNFPGRFSGRQFSNSRSEMNVSTLELGDSALYLCASSQTGDISYEQYFGPGTRLTVT.

This clone appeared a single time. This chain connects TRBV5-1 to TRBJ2-1; 15 bases match TRBD2. The CDR3 contains 18 residues. The germline gives CDR1 SGHRS, CDR2 YFSETQ. The V and J ends lost 0 bases and 12 bases, in that order; junction bases with no gene match: 13. Here the CDR3 DNA reads TGCGCCAGCAGCTTGGAGGGCACCCTTGGACTAGCGGGGGGGCTGCAGTTCTTC. Amino acid sequence: CASSLEGTLGLAGGLQFF.

This chain links TRBV4-3 with TRBJ1-1, with D tentatively TRBD1 (5 bases). Trimming shortened V by 4 bases and J by 1 base, and 19 bases separated the two germline ends. CDR1 is LGHNA and CDR2 is YSLEER in the germline V gene. The CDR3 extends over 17 amino acids. CDR3 DNA sequence: TGCGCCAGCAGCCCGAACCTGCGGGGACTCAGGAACACTGAAGCTTTCTTT. Translating gives CASSPNLRGLRNTEAFF.

The chain's CDR3 is CASSWDSQMGTDTQYF. The CDR3 DNA is TGCGCCAGCAGCTGGGACAGCCAAATGGGCACAGATACGCAGTATTTT. The chain links TRBV5-1 to TRBJ2-3; 7 bases are shared with TRBD1. CDR1 is SGHRS and CDR2 is YFSETQ in the germline V gene. The junction had 8 bases not matched to a gene; V was cut back by 3 bases and J by 1 base. There are 16 residues in the CDR3.

The chain has TRBV25-1 and TRBJ2-1, with 7 bases fitting TRBD2. The CDR3 contains 16 residues. Germline V gene data show CDR1 as MGHDK and CDR2 as SYGVNS. With 6 bases clipped from V and 6 bases from J, the junction kept 14 bases outside the gene matches. The CDR3 region is CASSPRTSQGTNEQFF. The CDR3, as DNA: TGTGCCAGCAGCCCTCGGACTAGTCAAGGAACCAATGAGCAGTTCTTC.

The CDR3 bases are TGCGCCAGCAGACCGGGACAGGGAGAGCGGGGCTACACCTTC. Amino acid sequence: CASRPGQGERGYTF. The chain links TRBV5-1 to TRBJ1-2, with 9 nucleotides matching TRBD1. This CDR3 is built from 14 residues. Germline trimming cut 5 bases from V and 8 bases from J; bases unmatched to any gene: 10. Germline CDR1 is SGHRS and CDR2 is YFSETQ.

This clone was seen only once. Here the CDR3 reads CASSPGQDRKLFF. Written as DNA, the CDR3 is TGTGCCAGCAGTCCCGGACAGGACAGAAAACTGTTTTTT. The chain couples TRBV11-2 to TRBJ1-4, with 7 bases fitting TRBD1. V lost 6 bases and J lost 10; bases outside the gene matches: 8. Germline V CDR1 and CDR2: SGHAT, FQNNGV. CDR3 length: 13 residues.

This chain uses TRBV12-3 or TRBV12-4 with TRBJ1-4; D gene uncertain. The CDR3 totals 13 residues. Between the trimmed V and J ends, which lost 6 bases and 10 bases, there was a span of 15 bases. In DNA form, the CDR3 reads TGTGCCAGCAGGATCAATTTTAGCGGAAAACTGTTTTTT. This gives the protein CASRINFSGKLFF.

J is TRBJ2-3 and V is TRBV4-3; maybe TRBD2 (7 bases). Germline CDR1 and CDR2: LGHNA and YSLEER. CDR3 length: 17 amino acids. Trimming cost V 0 bases and J 2 bases, with 15 bases left between them. The CDR3 protein is CASSQDPNGGHTDTQYF. The DNA for the CDR3 is TGCGCCAGCAGCCAAGATCCGAACGGGGGGCACACAGATACGCAGTATTTT.

The chain links TRBV11-3 to TRBJ1-6; 9 nucleotides line up with TRBD1. Looked up from germline, CDR1 is SGHNT and CDR2 is YENEEA. The J segment lost 7 bases and the V segment lost 4 bases, leaving 5 bases of the junction unmatched. The CDR3 totals 15 residues. The CDR3 here is CASSSPGTGNSPLHF. The CDR3 bases are TGTGCCAGCAGCTCGCCCGGGACAGGGAATTCACCCCTCCACTTT.

This clone was detected only once. This chain connects TRBV14 to TRBJ2-5, with 9 bases aligning to TRBD2. CDR1 is SGHDN, CDR2 FVKESK, per germline. This CDR3 region has 17 residues. The trim removed 1 base at V and 4 bases at J, leaving 10 bases unmatched. CDR3: CASSQALSAGGRETQYF. CDR3 DNA: TGTGCCAGCAGCCAAGCCCTCTCAGCGGGGGGAAGAGAGACCCAGTACTTC.

CDR3 region: CASSSVGGRSYNEQFF. The CDR3 DNA is TGTGCCAGCAGTTCCGTCGGGGGGCGCTCCTACAATGAGCAGTTCTTC. V gene TRBV6-5 combines with J gene TRBJ2-1; D might be TRBD2 (7 bases). The germline V gene has CDR1 MNHEY and CDR2 SVGAGI. The CDR3 has 16 residues. The V end lost 4 bases, the J end lost 0 bases, and 13 bases lay between the germline ends.

This clone was observed a handful of times. V and J are TRBV4-2 and TRBJ2-7; 10 bases are shared with TRBD2. J gave up 0 bases and V 0 bases, and 11 bases lay outside the gene matches. The CDR3 loop spans 19 amino acids. The germline V gene has CDR1 LGHNA and CDR2 YNFKEQ. The CDR3 loop reads CASSQDALAGAPVSYEQYF. CDR3 nucleotides: TGTGCCAGCAGCCAAGATGCCCTAGCGGGGGCCCCGGTCTCCTACGAGCAGTACTTC.

The J gene is TRBJ1-2, the V gene TRBV28, with a tentative D call TRBD1 (6 bases). Germline assignment: CDR1 MDHEN and CDR2 SYDVKM. With 2 bases removed from V and 6 bases from J, the gap between germline ends came to 10 bases. This CDR3 is 13 amino acids long. The CDR3, as DNA: TGTGCCAGCAGTTTAGGTTCAGGGGATGGCTACACCTTC. This sequence encodes CASSLGSGDGYTF.

The genes are TRBV7-9 and TRBJ2-5, with 13 bases matching TRBD2. The V gene's germline CDR1 is SEHNR and CDR2 FQNEAQ (reference sequence). V shed 5 bases and J 1 base; nucleotides not matched to a gene: 4. The CDR3 extends over 16 amino acids. CDR3 residues: CASSRGLAGFQETQYF. DNA of the CDR3: TGTGCCAGCAGCCGGGGACTAGCGGGGTTCCAAGAGACCCAGTACTTC.

Points on this clone: This sample includes further DNA sequences coding for the same CDR3. This CDR3 is CASSLQGQNTEAFF. In nucleotides, the CDR3 is TGCGCCAGCAGCTTACAGGGACAGAACACTGAAGCTTTCTTT. The rearrangement joins TRBV5-1 to TRBJ1-1, with D tentatively TRBD1 (6 bases). CDR1 and CDR2 (germline): SGHRS, YFSETQ. Trimming shortened V by 2 bases and J by 1 base, and 9 bases separated the two germline ends. CDR3 length equals 14 residues.

The V gene is TRBV6-5, the J gene TRBJ1-1, with 7 nucleotides matching TRBD1. The CDR3 runs 14 residues. From germline, CDR1 is MNHEY and CDR2 SVGAGI. V shed 6 bases, J shed 0 bases, and the junction held 4 bases outside the gene matches. In DNA form, the CDR3 reads TGTGCCAGCAGCAGGGGGGTGATGAACACTGAAGCTTTCTTT. It encodes CASSRGVMNTEAFF.

The chain employs TRBV5-1 and TRBJ1-2; 7 positions agree with TRBD1. The CDR3 covers 15 residues. In germline, CDR1 is SGHRS, CDR2 YFSETQ. V shed 3 bases, J shed 3 bases, and the junction held 8 bases outside the gene matches. The DNA for the CDR3 is TGCGCCAGCAGCTCGAGACAGGGAATGGACTATGGCTACACCTTC. Its translation is CASSSRQGMDYGYTF.

This chain joins TRBV4-2 and TRBJ2-3, with D possibly being TRBD2 (6 bases). V gave up 0 bases and J gave up 2 bases, with 15 bases separating them. CDR1 and CDR2 from the germline V gene are LGHNA and YNFKEQ. This CDR3 has 17 residues. Written as DNA, the CDR3 is TGTGCCAGCAGCCAAGATGCTGGGACTCGCCCCACAGATACGCAGTATTTT. This gives the protein CASSQDAGTRPTDTQYF.